This T cell receptor (beta chain) was documented in a study of cytomegalovirus exposure and HLA in healthy donors. This clone appeared a single time. Its antigen is undetermined. PCR used 60 Vbeta primers and 13 Jbeta primers. Clones were sequenced by immunoSEQ multiplex PCR, and TCRdb holds only the in-frame ones, with some missing. Here the sample spans approximately 120,000 clones, over 65% being singletons. CDR3 length equals 15 residues. V was pared by 4 bases and J by 1 base, with 5 bases of the junction left unmatched. The germline V gene encodes CDR1 SGDLS and CDR2 YYNGEE. Study-level findings and limits: The study listed 164 cytomegalovirus-associated TCR beta chains. An analysis that came later showed most CMV-associated TCR beta chains appearing HLA-restricted. Previous analysis showed most TCR beta V segments were productive about 87% or about 30% of the time.

The chain employs TRBV9 and TRBJ2-7; 10 nucleotides align to TRBD1. Source material: PBMCs. This clonotype was sampled from a man aged 50-60 years in good health and CMV-seronegative. CDR3 bases: TGTGCCAGCAGCCCGGACAGGGGGTTATCCTACGAGCAGTACTTC. It translates to CASSPDRGLSYEQYF. Variable domain in full (rest from reference TRBV9 and TRBJ2-7): DSGVTQTPKHLITATGQRVTLRCSPRSGDLSVYWYQQSLDQGLQFLIQYYNGEERAKGNILERFSAQQFPDLHSELNLSSLELGDSALYFCASSPDRGLSYEQYFGPGTRLTVT.